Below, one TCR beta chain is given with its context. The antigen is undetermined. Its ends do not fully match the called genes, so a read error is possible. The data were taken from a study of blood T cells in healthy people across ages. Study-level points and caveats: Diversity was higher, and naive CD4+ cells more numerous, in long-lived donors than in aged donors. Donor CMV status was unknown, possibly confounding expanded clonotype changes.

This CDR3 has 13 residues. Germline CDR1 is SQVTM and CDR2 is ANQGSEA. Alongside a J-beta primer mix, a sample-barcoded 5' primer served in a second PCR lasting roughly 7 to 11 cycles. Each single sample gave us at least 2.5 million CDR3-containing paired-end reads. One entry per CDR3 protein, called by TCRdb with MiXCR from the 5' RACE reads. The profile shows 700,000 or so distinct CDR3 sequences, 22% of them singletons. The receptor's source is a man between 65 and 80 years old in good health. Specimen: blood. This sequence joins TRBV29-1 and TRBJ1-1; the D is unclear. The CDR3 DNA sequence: TGCAGCGTTGAAGAGGGCATGAACGCTGAAGCTTTCTTT. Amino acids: CSVEEGMNAEAFF. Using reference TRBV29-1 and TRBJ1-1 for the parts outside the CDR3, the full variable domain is SAVISQKPSRDICQRGTSLTIQCQVDSQVTMMFWYRQQPGQSLTLIATANQGSEATYESGFVIDKFPISRPNLTFSTLTVSNMSPEDSSIYLCSVEEGMNAEAFFGQGTRLTVV.